These T cell receptor beta chains were read from a single sample in a study of Ad26.COV2.S vaccination and SARS-CoV-2 variants. The table came from immunoSEQ multiplex PCR; TCRdb's copy has only in-frame clones and leaves some out. Seen here are over 400,000 clones, 89% observed once, and the top ten hold just over 2.5%. Sequenced here: peripheral blood, sampled in a trial of Ad26.COV2.S vaccine versus placebo. The receptors were gathered from a person aged 18-65 years who received the Ad26.COV2.S COVID-19 vaccine or a placebo. CDR3s include the opening cysteine and the closing phenylalanine or tryptophan. The D gene is left open where the match is weak. The size entry is marked missing in some rows and otherwise reads once, few, many or a size class.

clone_size j_call v_call d_call cdr3_aa cdr3_nt
few TRBJ2-3 TRBV30 TRBD2 CAWSPPPGGGTDTQYF TGTGCCTGGAGTCCTCCGCCGGGGGGGGGTACAGATACGCAGTATTTT
NA TRBJ2-7 TRBV6-5 TRBD1 CASWGTDSYEQYF TGTGCCAGCTGGGGGACAGATTCCTACGAGCAGTACTTC
NA TRBJ1-2 TRBV29-1 NA CSVLLASSYTF TGCAGCGTTTTATTAGCTTCAAGCTACACCTTC
once TRBJ2-1 TRBV11-1 NA CASSLAFEGSNEQFF TGTGCCAGCAGCTTAGCGTTTGAGGGTAGCAATGAGCAGTTCTTC
once TRBJ1-2 TRBV15 NA CATSRGGNNYGYTF TGTGCCACCAGCAGAGGAGGCAACAACTATGGCTACACCTTC
once TRBJ2-2 TRBV10-3 NA CAISEIDLANTGELFF TGTGCCATCAGTGAAATTGATTTGGCGAACACCGGGGAGCTGTTTTTT
NA TRBJ1-2 TRBV7-9 NA CAPHETDGYTF TGTGCCCCCCACGAGACTGACGGCTACACCTTC
NA TRBJ1-4 TRBV5-4 NA CASSLASGAGEKLFF TGTGCCAGCAGCTTGGCCTCAGGGGCAGGGGAAAAACTGTTTTTT
NA TRBJ1-5 TRBV12-5 NA CASGPPETEFYSNQPQHF TGTGCTAGTGGCCCTCCCGAGACAGAGTTTTATAGCAATCAGCCCCAGCATTTT
NA TRBJ2-7 TRBV7-2 NA CASSGTGKVYEQYF TGTGCCAGCAGCGGAACAGGGAAAGTCTACGAGCAGTACTTC
NA TRBJ2-3 TRBV6-5 TRBD2 CASQEREGPDTQYF TGTGCCAGCCAGGAGCGGGAGGGCCCCGATACGCAGTATTTT
NA TRBJ1-5 TRBV6-5 NA CASSSRRRGRDQPQHF TGTGCCAGCAGTTCAAGGCGCAGGGGTCGGGATCAGCCCCAGCATTTT
NA TRBJ1-1 TRBV27 TRBD1 CASSPRRQGLGLWTEAFF TGTGCCAGCAGTCCACGTCGACAGGGATTGGGACTATGGACTGAAGCTTTCTTT
NA TRBJ2-5 TRBV5-8 TRBD1 CASSLGTGGAGETQYF TGTGCCAGCAGCTTGGGGACAGGGGGCGCGGGGGAGACCCAGTACTTC
NA TRBJ2-6 TRBV4-1 TRBD1 CASSLQGDGANVLTF TGCGCCAGCAGCCTACAGGGGGATGGGGCCAACGTCCTGACTTTC